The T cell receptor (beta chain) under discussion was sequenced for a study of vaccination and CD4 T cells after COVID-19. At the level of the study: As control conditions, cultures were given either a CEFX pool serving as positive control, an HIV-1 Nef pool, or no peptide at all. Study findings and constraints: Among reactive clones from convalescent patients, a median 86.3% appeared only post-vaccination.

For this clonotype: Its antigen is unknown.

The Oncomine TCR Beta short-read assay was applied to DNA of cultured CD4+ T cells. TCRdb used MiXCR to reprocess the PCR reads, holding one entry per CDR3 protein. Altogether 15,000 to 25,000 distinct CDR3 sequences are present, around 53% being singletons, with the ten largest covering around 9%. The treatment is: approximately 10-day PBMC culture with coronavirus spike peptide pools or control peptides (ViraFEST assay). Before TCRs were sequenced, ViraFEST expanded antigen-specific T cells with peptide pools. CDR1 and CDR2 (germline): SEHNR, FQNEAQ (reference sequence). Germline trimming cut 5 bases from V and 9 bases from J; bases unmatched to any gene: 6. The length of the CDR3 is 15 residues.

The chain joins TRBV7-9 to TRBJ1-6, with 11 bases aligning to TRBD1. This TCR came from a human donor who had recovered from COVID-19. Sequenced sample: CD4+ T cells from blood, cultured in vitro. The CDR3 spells CASSAGTGGISPLHF. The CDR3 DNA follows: TGTGCCAGCAGCGCCGGGACAGGGGGAATTTCACCCCTCCACTTT.